The sequence of this TCR beta chain was determined in a study of cytomegalovirus exposure and HLA in healthy donors. With 60 Vbeta and 13 Jbeta primers, the PCR was carried out. Data came from immunoSEQ multiplex PCR; TCRdb stores just in-frame clones and leaves some out. The sample includes approximately 160,000 clones, 68% of them seen just once. The CDR3 consists of 14 residues. Germline assignment: CDR1 LNHDA and CDR2 SQIVND (reference sequence). The ends were cut back, 5 bases at V and 2 bases at J, with 13 bases in the middle. The TCR sequence derives from a woman between 40 and 55 years old in good health and CMV-seropositive. The chain recombines TRBV19 with TRBJ2-7; perhaps TRBD1 as D (6 bases). The sequenced sample consisted of PBMCs. The CDR3 sequence: CASSPGHITYEQYF. The CDR3 DNA sequence: TGTGCCAGTAGTCCGGGACATATCACCTACGAGCAGTACTTC.